This T cell receptor (beta chain) was documented in a study of blood T cells in healthy people across ages. Study-wide results and limits: It was held that diversity estimates obtained from one million T cells represented underestimates. Roughly linear declines in TCR beta diversity per million T cells occurred with age.

For the second PCR, which ran for roughly 6 to 11 cycles, a sample-barcoded 5' primer and a J-beta primer mix were used. Tagging of each cDNA molecule was performed by a template-switch adaptor with 12 random nucleotides. TCRdb re-called the 5' RACE reads with MiXCR, one entry per CDR3 protein. In the table there are about 1.8 million distinct CDR3 sequences, about 49% of which are singletons. About 10 milliliters of peripheral blood were drawn from each donor into EDTA-treated tubes. This clonotype was counted a single time. Its matching antigen is unknown. The sequence was collected from a woman in her 40s in good health. Input material: blood.

CDR3: CASSRGRGQDTQYF. The CDR3 nucleotides are TGTGCCAGCAGCCGAGGCAGGGGGCAAGATACGCAGTATTTT. The chain links TRBV4-2 to TRBJ2-3; 8 nucleotides align to TRBD1. This CDR3 comprises 14 residues. CDR1 is LGHNA and CDR2 is YNFKEQ in the germline V gene. V shed 4 bases and J 5 bases; nucleotides not matched to a gene: 5.